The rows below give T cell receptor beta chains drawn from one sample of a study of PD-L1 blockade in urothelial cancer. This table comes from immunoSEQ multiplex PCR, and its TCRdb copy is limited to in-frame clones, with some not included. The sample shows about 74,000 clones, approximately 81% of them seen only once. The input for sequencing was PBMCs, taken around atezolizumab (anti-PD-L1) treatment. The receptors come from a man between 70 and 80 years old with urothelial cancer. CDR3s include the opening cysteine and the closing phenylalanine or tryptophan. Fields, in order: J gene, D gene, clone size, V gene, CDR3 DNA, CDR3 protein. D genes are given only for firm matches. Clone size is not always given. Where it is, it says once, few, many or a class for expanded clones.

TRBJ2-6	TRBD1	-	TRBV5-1	TGCGCCAGCAGCTTGGCCCGAGGACAGGTGTTCTCTGGGGCCAACGTCCTGACTTTC	CASSLARGQVFSGANVLTF
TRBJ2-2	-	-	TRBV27	TGTGCCAGCAGTTTGGTGGCCTTTGCCGGGGAGCTGTTTTTT	CASSLVAFAGELFF
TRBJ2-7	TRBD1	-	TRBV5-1	TGCGCCAGCACCGAGCCATCGCAGGGGGTAGGCGAGCAGTACTTC	CASTEPSQGVGEQYF
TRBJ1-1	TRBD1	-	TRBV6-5	TGTGCCAGCAGTTTCACAGGGGGTGACGCTGAAGCTTTCTTT	CASSFTGGDAEAFF
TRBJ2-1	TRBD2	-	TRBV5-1	TGCGCCAGCAGCGCGGGACTAGCGGGAGGAATGATTGAGCAGTTCTTC	CASSAGLAGGMIEQFF
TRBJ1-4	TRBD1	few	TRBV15	TGTGCCACCAGCCGGGACAGGGTCGGTGAAAAACTGTTTTTT	CATSRDRVGEKLFF
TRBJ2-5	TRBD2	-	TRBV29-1	TGCAGCGGTAAGGGAGGGACTAGCGGGGATACTCAGACCCAGTACTTC	CSGKGGTSGDTQTQYF
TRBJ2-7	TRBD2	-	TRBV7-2	TGTGCCAGCAGCTCACCGAGTCTAGCGGGTTCTGCTTTCTCCTACGAGCAGTACTTC	CASSSPSLAGSAFSYEQYF
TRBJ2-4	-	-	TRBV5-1	TGCGCCAGCAGCTTGGCGGGTGAAAACATTCAGTACTTC	CASSLAGENIQYF
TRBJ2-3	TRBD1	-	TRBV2	TGTGCCAGCAGATCCGGGACAGTTAGTACAGATACGCAGTATTTT	CASRSGTVSTDTQYF
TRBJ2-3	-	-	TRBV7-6	TGTGCCAGCAGCTTGTCTGGCGGGATTGGCACAGATACGCAGTATTTT	CASSLSGGIGTDTQYF
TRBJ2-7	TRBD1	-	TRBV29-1	TGCAGCGTTGAATTGACCTGGGACAGCGGCTACGAGCAGTACTTC	CSVELTWDSGYEQYF
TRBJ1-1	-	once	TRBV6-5	TGTGCCAGCAGCTACGCCGGTGCAGGGAACACTGAAGCTTTCTTT	CASSYAGAGNTEAFF
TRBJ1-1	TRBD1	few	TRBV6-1	TGTGCCAGCAGTGCCGACAGGGGGGACACTGAAGCTTTCTTT	CASSADRGDTEAFF
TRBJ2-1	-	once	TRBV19	TGTGCCAGTAGTATAGATCTATACGATGAGCAGTTCTTC	CASSIDLYDEQFF
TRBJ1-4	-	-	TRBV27	TGTGCCAGCAGTTTCAGCGCAACTAATGAAAAACTGTTTTTT	CASSFSATNEKLFF
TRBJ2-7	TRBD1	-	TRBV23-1	TGCGCCAGCAGCCGCTCGGGACAGGGGTCCCACGAGCAGTACTTC	CASSRSGQGSHEQYF
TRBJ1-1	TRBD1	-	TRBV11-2	TGTGCCAGCAGGACAGGGGGGATGAACACTGAAGCTTTCTTT	CASRTGGMNTEAFF
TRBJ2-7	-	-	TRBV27	TGTGCCAGCAGTTTAAAGGGCGGGACCTCCTACGAGCAGTACTTC	CASSLKGGTSYEQYF
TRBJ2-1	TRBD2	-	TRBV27	TGTGCCAGCAGTTTCTCGGGAGGGCCCTACAATGAGCAGTTCTTC	CASSFSGGPYNEQFF
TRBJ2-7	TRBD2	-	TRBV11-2	TGTGCCAGCAGCCCCGGGACTAGCGCCCCCTACGAGCAGTACTTC	CASSPGTSAPYEQYF
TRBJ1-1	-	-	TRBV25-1	TGTGCCAGCGCGGGGCAGGCTGAAAGCACTGAAGCTTTCTTT	CASAGQAESTEAFF